These 3 T cell receptor beta chains came from one sample sequenced in a study of blood T cell repertoires in COVID-19. Sequenced by immunoSEQ multiplex PCR; TCRdb stores in-frame clones only, minus some. The repertoire holds about 63,000 clones, with less than 80% as singletons. The sequenced sample was peripheral blood. These receptors were taken from a human donor in a cohort sampled during active COVID-19.

V and J are TRBV28 and TRBJ2-1; 10 positions agree with TRBD2. CDR3 length equals 14 residues. Germline V gene lookup returns CDR1 MDHEN and CDR2 SYDVKM. V trimming: 5 bases; J trimming: 6 bases; junction bases outside the gene matches: 4. The CDR3 DNA reads as TGTGCCAGCAGTCTCAGCGGGAGGGGCAATGAGCAGTTCTTC. Translation gives CASSLSGRGNEQFF.

This chain joins TRBV6-2 or TRBV6-3 and TRBJ2-2, with D maybe TRBD1 (5 bases). The CDR3 totals 15 residues. Deletions cut 7 bases from V and 5 bases from J, with 17 bases between. CDR1 is MNHEY, CDR2 SVGEGT, per germline. CDR3 nucleotides: TGTGCCAGCACCCCGAACAGGATCCAAACCGGGGAGCTGTTTTTT. Translating gives CASTPNRIQTGELFF.

The chain uses TRBV15 and TRBJ1-1; D is uncertain. There are 14 residues in the CDR3. Germline CDR1 and CDR2: LNHNV and YYDKDF (reference sequence). Trimming removed 1 base from V and 6 bases from J, with 12 bases in between. DNA of the CDR3: TGTGCCACCAGCAGAGGACAACGACCCGCTGAAGCTTTCTTT. Residues: CATSRGQRPAEAFF. Filled out from reference TRBV15 and TRBJ1-1, the complete variable domain reads DAMVIQNPRYQVTQFGKPVTLSCSQTLNHNVMYWYQQKSSQAPKLLFHYYDKDFNNEADTPDNFQSRRPNTSFCFLDIRSPGLGDTAMYLCATSRGQRPAEAFFGQGTRLTVV.